This T cell receptor beta chain was recovered during a study of blood T cell repertoires in COVID-19. For the study at large: Acute and convalescent COVID-19 samples came from the United States, Italy and Spain. In each case, the material was cDNA or gDNA derived from T cells, B-cell-depleted T cells, or PBMCs.

Study processing details: From reference gene primer amplification, estimates of nucleated cell counts were derived. Libraries were prepared by immunoSEQ multiplex PCR; TCRdb keeps only in-frame clonotypes and omits some of them. That table gives V, J and clone size, and the DNA gave D and trimming. Of some 170,000 clones listed, about nine tenths were seen once; the top ten hold roughly 19%. This clone appeared a single time. This CDR3 contains 16 residues. V dropped 2 bases and J dropped 0 bases, with 10 bases sitting between them. Germline V gives CDR1 ENHRY, CDR2 SYGVKD. The clonotype was recovered from a man aged 55 to 69 with active or convalescent COVID-19. The sequenced material came from peripheral blood. The chain combines TRBV10-3 with TRBJ2-2; D might be TRBD2 (6 bases). CDR3: CAISERGSSNTGELFF. Here the CDR3 DNA reads TGTGCCATCAGTGAGCGGGGGTCTTCGAACACCGGGGAGCTGTTTTTT.